This T cell receptor beta chain originates from a study of Ad26.COV2.S vaccination and SARS-CoV-2 variants. Produced via immunoSEQ multiplex PCR; TCRdb's table is partial and in-frame only. The sample has 350,000 to 500,000 clones; more than 75% are singletons. Sample treatment: 15 to 20 received Ad26.COV2.S at low or high dose, single or two shots; about 5 received placebo; per-sample allocation not given. Sampling occurred on day 63 after the first vaccine or placebo injection. The CDR3 runs 13 residues. V was pared by 5 bases and J by 3 bases, with 11 bases between. The germline CDR1 and CDR2 sequences are PRHDT and FYEKMQ (reference sequence). This clone was detected only a few times.

The sample was peripheral blood, taken in a trial of Ad26.COV2.S vaccine versus placebo. The sequence derives from a person between 18 and 60 years old who received the Ad26.COV2.S COVID-19 vaccine or a placebo. V is TRBV13 and J is TRBJ2-7, with no clear D. CDR3 bases: TGTGCCAGCAGCGGCCCTGGGCACTACGAGCAGTACTTC. The encoded protein is CASSGPGHYEQYF.